This TCR beta chain was found in a study of post-analysis software for immune sequencing data. Study-wide background: The courses of disease that were included comprised relapsing-remitting, secondary progressive and progressive-relapsing multiple sclerosis. Study results and limitations: When patients were compared with controls, about five TRBV segments were more frequent, TRBV5-6, TRBV5-1 and TRBV20-1 among them. In multiple sclerosis, normalized Chao1 diversity was significantly below that of controls.

Sequencing libraries made from TCR beta cDNA carried unique molecular identifiers. The yield from around 1 to 10 million T cells was around 500,000 cDNA molecules in total. TCRdb itself ran the PCR reads through MiXCR, one entry per CDR3 protein. Of about 160,000 distinct CDR3 sequences in the sample, 35% to 40% were seen once. CDR3 length equals 17 residues. Germline CDR1 is DFQATT and CDR2 is SNEGSKA (reference sequence). V gave up 6 bases and J gave up 5 bases; unmatched junction bases: 12. Comment on this clonotype: What it binds is not known.

This clonotype was sampled from a girl aged 10 to 17 with multiple sclerosis. Source: blood, taken after autologous hematopoietic stem cell transplantation. The V call is TRBV20-1, the J call TRBJ2-2, with 13 bases matching TRBD2. The CDR3 sequence: CSARQGTSGTNTGELFF. CDR3 nucleotide sequence: TGCAGTGCCAGGCAGGGGACTAGCGGGACCAATACCGGGGAGCTGTTTTTT.